This T cell receptor (beta chain) was found in a study of T cell responses to AZD1222 COVID-19 vaccine. Study-level results: Baseline seropositivity characterized only a handful of AZD1222 recipients. It should be noted that donors were predominantly white British and more often female, and clonal diversity was possibly underestimated. There were vaccine-associated CD4 TCRs across spike, dominant at 160-218 and 743-854. Spike-specific TCR breadth and depth went up after people got two AZD1222 doses.

In regard to this clone: The antigen is unknown.

The data were produced by immunoSEQ multiplex PCR, yet TCRdb's version contains in-frame clones alone and is incomplete. The sample consists of some 120,000 clones, less than 90% of them appearing once. Germline lookup yields CDR1 MGHDK and CDR2 SYGVNS. The CDR3 sequence is 14 residues long. V shed 8 bases and J shed 5 bases, with 13 bases lying between them. The clonotype originates from an adult in good health. Sequenced here: peripheral blood, sampled on day 0 of AZD1222 vaccination. The chain employs TRBV25-1 and TRBJ1-6; a possible D gene is TRBD1 (6 bases). In DNA form, the CDR3 reads TGTGCCAGCGGACAAGGACAGAATAATTCACCCCTCCACTTT. Translating gives CASGQGQNNSPLHF.